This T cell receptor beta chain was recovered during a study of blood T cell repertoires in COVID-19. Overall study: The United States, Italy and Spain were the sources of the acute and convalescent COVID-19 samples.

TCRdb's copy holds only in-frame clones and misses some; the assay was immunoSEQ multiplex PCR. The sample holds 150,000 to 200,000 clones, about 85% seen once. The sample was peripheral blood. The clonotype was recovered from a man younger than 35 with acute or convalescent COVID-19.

The CDR3, as DNA: TGTGCCTGGAGTCCGCAAGCCGGGACAGGGGCCTCATACGAGCAGTACTTC. It yields the protein CAWSPQAGTGASYEQYF. The chain combines TRBV30 with TRBJ2-7; 10 bases agree with TRBD1. This CDR3 region has 17 residues. Looked up from germline, CDR1 is GTSNPN and CDR2 is SVGIG (reference sequence). Unmatched junction bases numbered 14, after V lost 2 bases and J lost 4 bases.